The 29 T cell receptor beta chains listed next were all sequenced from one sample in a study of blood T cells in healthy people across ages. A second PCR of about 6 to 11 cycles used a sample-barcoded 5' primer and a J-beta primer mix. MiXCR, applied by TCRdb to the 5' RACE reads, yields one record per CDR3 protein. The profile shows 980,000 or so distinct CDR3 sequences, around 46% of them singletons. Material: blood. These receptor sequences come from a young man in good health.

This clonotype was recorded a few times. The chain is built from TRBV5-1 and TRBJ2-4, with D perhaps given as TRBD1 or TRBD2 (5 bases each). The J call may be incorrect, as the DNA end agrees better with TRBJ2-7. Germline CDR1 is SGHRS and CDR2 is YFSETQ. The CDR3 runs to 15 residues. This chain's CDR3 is CASSLDPGPSYEQYF. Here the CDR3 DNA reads TGCGCCAGCAGCTTGGACCCGGGACCTTCTTACGAGCAGTACTTC.

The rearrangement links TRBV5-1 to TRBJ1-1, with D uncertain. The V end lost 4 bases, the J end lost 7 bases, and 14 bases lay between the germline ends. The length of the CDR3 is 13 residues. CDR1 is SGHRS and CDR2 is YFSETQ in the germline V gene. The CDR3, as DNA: TGCGCCAGCAGCCTATACAGTTTCGGTGAAGCTTTCTTT. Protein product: CASSLYSFGEAFF.

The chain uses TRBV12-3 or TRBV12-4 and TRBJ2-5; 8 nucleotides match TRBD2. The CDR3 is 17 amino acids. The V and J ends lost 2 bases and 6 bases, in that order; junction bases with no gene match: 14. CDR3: CASSLYDSLAGSKTQYF. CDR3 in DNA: TGTGCCAGCAGTTTATACGATTCGCTAGCGGGTTCGAAGACCCAGTACTTC.

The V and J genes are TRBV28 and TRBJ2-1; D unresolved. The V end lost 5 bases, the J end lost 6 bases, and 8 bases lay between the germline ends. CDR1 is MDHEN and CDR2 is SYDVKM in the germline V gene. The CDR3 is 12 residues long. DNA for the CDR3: TGTGCCAGCAGTCCCTCGGCCAATGAGCAGTTCTTC. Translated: CASSPSANEQFF.

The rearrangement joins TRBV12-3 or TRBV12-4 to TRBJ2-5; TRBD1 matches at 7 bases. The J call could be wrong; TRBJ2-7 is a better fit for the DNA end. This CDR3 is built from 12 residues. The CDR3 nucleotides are TGTGCCAGCATCGGAGACAGGGACGAGCAGTACTTC. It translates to CASIGDRDEQYF.

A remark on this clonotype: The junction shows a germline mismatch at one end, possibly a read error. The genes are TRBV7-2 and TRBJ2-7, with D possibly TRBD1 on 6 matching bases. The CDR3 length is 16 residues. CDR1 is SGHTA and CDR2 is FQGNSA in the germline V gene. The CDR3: CAGSLVTLQGLYEQYF. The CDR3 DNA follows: TGTGCCGGCAGCTTAGTTACCCTACAGGGCCTCTACGAGCAGTACTTC.

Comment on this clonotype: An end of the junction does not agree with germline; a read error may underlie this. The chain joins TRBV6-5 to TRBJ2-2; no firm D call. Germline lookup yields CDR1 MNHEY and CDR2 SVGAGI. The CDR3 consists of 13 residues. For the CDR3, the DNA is TGTGCCAGCAGTTACGCGAATACCGGGGAGCTGTTTTTT. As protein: CASSYANTGELFF.

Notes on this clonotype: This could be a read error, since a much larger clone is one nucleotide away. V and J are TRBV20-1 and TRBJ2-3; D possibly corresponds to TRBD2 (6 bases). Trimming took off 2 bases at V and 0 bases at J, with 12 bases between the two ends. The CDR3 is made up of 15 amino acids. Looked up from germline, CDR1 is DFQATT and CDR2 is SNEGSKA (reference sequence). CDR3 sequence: CSARQRRGSTDTQYF. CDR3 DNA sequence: TGCAGTGCTAGACAGCGACGGGGGAGCACAGATACGCAGTATTTT.

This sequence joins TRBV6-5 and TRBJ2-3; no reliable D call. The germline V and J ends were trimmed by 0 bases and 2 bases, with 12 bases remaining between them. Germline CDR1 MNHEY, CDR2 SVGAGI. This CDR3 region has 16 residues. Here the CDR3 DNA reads TGTGCCAGCAGTTACTCGATGGCCCCTACCACAGATACGCAGTATTTT. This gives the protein CASSYSMAPTTDTQYF.

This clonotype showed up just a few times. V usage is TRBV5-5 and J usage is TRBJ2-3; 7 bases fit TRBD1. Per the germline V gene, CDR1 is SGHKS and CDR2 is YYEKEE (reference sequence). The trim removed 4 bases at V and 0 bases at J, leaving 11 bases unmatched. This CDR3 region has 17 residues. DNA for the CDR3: TGTGCCAGCAGCCTAAGTAGGACAGGATCGAGCACAGATACGCAGTATTTT. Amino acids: CASSLSRTGSSTDTQYF. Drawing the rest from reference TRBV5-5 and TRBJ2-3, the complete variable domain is DAGVTQSPTHLIKTRGQQVTLRCSPISGHKSVSWYQQVLGQGPQFIFQYYEKEERGRGNFPDRFSARQFPNYSSELNVNALLLGDSALYLCASSLSRTGSSTDTQYFGPGTRLTVL.

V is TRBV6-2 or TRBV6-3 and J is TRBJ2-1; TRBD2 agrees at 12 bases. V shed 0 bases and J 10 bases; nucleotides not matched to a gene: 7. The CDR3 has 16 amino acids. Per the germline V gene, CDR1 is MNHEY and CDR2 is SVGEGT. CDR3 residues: CASSYSTSGGRGEQFF. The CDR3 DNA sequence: TGTGCCAGCAGTTACTCGACTAGCGGGGGCAGGGGGGAGCAGTTCTTC.

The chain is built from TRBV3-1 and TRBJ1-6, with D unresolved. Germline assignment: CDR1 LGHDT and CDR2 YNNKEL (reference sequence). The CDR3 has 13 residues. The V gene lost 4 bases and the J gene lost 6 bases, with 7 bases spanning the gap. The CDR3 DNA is TGTGCCAGCAGCCGAGGGAGTAATTCACCCCTCCACTTT. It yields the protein CASSRGSNSPLHF.

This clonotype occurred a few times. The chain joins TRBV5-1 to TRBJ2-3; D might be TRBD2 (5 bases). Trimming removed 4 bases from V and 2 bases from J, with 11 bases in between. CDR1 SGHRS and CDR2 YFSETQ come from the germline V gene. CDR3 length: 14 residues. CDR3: CASSEVGVTDTQYF. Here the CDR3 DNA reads TGCGCCAGCAGCGAGGTCGGGGTCACAGATACGCAGTATTTT.

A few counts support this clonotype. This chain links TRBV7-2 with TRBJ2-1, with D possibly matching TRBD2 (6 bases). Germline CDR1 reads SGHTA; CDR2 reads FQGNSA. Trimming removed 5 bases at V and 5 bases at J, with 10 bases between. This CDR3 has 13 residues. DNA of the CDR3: TGTGCCAGCAGCCCGGGACTCCACAATGAGCAGTTCTTC. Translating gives CASSPGLHNEQFF.

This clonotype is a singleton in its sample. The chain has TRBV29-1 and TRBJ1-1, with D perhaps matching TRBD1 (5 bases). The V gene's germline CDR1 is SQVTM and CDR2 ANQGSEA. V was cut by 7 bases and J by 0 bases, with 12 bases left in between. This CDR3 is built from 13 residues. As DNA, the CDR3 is TGCAGCGCCAAACAGGAAATGAACACTGAAGCTTTCTTT. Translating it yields CSAKQEMNTEAFF. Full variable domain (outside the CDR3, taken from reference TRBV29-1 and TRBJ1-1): SAVISQKPSRDICQRGTSLTIQCQVDSQVTMMFWYRQQPGQSLTLIATANQGSEATYESGFVIDKFPISRPNLTFSTLTVSNMSPEDSSIYLCSAKQEMNTEAFFGQGTRLTVV.

This CDR3 is CASRGIGQSNQPQHF. For the CDR3, the DNA is TGTGCCAGCAGGGGCATTGGACAGAGCAATCAGCCCCAGCATTTT. This chain connects TRBV12-3 or TRBV12-4 to TRBJ1-5; D may be TRBD1 (6 bases). The CDR3 has 15 residues. Trimming stripped 6 bases from V and 1 base from J, with 13 bases between.

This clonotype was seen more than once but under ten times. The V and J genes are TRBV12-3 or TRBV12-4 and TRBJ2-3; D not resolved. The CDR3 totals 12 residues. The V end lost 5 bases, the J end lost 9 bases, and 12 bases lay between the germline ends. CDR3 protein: CASSPAGWTQYF. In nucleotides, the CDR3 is TGTGCCAGCAGTCCCGCCGGATGGACGCAGTATTTT.

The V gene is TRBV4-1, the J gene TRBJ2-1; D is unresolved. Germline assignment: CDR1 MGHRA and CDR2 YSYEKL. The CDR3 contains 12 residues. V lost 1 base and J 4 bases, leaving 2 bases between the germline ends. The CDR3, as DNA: TGCGCCAGCAGCCAAGTATACAATGAGCAGTTCTTC. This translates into CASSQVYNEQFF.

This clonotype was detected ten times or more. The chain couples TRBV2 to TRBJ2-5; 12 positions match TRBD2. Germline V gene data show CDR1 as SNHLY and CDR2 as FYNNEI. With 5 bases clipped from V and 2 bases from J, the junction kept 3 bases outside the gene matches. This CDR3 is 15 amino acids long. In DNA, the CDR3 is TGTGCCAGCAGTCTCACTAGCGGGGGGCAAGAGACCCAGTACTTC. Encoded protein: CASSLTSGGQETQYF.

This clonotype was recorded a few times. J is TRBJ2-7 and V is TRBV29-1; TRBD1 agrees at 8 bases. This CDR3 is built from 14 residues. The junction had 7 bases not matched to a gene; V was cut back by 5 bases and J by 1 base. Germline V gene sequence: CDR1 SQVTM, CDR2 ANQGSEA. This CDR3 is CSVFGQGGSYEQYF. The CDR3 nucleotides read TGCAGCGTTTTCGGACAGGGAGGTTCCTACGAGCAGTACTTC.

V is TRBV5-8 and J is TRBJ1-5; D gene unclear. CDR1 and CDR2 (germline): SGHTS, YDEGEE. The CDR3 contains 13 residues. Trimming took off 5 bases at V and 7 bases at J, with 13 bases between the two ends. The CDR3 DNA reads TGTGCCAGCAGTCCCGAGACTCGGCAGCCCCAGCATTTT. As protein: CASSPETRQPQHF.

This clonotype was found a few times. The CDR3 sequence is CASSLEGRGYGYTF. Here the CDR3 DNA reads TGTGCCAGCAGCTTAGAGGGACGGGGCTATGGCTACACCTTC. This chain uses TRBV27 with TRBJ1-2, with a tentative D call TRBD1 (5 bases). The germline CDR1 and CDR2 sequences are MNHEY and SMNVEV (reference sequence). This CDR3 is 14 amino acids long. Trimming took 6 bases from V and 4 from J, leaving 15 bases between them.

The CDR3 spells CASSQARGATYEQYF. CDR3 bases: TGTGCCAGCAGCCAAGCCCGCGGGGCAACCTACGAGCAGTACTTC. The rearrangement joins TRBV3-1 to TRBJ2-7; the D gene is possibly TRBD2 (6 bases). The CDR3 totals 15 residues. V was cut by 1 base and J by 2 bases, with 12 bases left in between. CDR1 is LGHDT and CDR2 is YNNKEL in the germline V gene (reference sequence).

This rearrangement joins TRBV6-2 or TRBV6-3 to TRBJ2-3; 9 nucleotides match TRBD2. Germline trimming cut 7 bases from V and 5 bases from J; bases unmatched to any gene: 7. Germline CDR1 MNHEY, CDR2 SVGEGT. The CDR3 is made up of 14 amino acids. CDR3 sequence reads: CASNPAGGQDTQYF. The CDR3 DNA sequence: TGTGCCAGCAACCCGGCGGGGGGGCAAGATACGCAGTATTTT.

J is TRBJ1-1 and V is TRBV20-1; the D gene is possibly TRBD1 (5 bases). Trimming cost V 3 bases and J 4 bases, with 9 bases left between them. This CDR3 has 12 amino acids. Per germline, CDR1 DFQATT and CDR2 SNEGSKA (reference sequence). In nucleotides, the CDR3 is TGCAGTGCTAGTGGGGGGGGCACTGAAGCTTTCTTT. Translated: CSASGGGTEAFF.

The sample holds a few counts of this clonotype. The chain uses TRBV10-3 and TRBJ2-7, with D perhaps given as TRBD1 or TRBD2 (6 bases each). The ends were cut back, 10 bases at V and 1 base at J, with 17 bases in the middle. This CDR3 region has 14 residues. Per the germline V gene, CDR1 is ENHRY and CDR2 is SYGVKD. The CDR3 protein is CATLVTGRSYEQYF. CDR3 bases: TGTGCCACCTTGGTTACAGGGAGGTCCTACGAGCAGTACTTC.

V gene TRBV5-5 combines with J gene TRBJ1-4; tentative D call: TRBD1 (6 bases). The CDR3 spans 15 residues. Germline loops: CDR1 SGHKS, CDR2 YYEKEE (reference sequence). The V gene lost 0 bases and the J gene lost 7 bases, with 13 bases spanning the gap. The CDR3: CASSLEGESSEKLFF. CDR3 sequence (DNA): TGTGCCAGCAGCTTGGAGGGGGAGTCTAGTGAAAAACTGTTTTTT.

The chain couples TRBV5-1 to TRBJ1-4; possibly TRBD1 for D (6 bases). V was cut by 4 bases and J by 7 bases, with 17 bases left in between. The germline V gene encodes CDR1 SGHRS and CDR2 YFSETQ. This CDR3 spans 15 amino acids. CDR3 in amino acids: CASSGDSLGGEKLFF. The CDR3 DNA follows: TGCGCCAGCAGCGGAGACTCCCTAGGGGGTGAAAAACTGTTTTTT.

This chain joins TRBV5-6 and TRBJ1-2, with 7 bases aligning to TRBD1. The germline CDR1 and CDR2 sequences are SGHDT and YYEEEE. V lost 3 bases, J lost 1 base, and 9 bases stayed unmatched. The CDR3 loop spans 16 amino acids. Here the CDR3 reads CASSYRDRKFNYGYTF. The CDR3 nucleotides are TGTGCCAGCAGCTACAGGGACAGAAAGTTTAACTATGGCTACACCTTC.